Listed below are T cell receptor beta chains from one sample, sequenced in a study of control samples from healthy donors and cancer patients. Some clones are missing from TCRdb's copy, which holds only in-frame ones; the method was immunoSEQ multiplex PCR. The table records 150,000 to 200,000 clones, about 90% of them present only once. The sample taken for sequencing was blood. The receptors shown here come from a man between 18 and 29 years old in good health. The CDR3 runs from the conserved cysteine through the conserved F or W. The D gene is left open where the match is weak. Only some rows state a clone size, as once, few, many or a class for expanded clones.

abundance: NA; d_gene: TRBD1; v_gene: TRBV3-1/TRBV3-2; j_gene: TRBJ1-4; CDR3nt: TGTGCCAGCAGCCACCGGGACAGGGCCAATGAAAAACTGTTTTTT; CDR3aa: CASSHRDRANEKLFF
abundance: once; d_gene: NA; v_gene: TRBV4-2; j_gene: TRBJ1-4; CDR3nt: TGTGCCAGCACCCTCGAAGCAGGGGCTCAAGAAAAACTGTTTTTT; CDR3aa: CASTLEAGAQEKLFF
abundance: NA; d_gene: NA; v_gene: TRBV30; j_gene: TRBJ2-5; CDR3nt: TGTGCCTGGAGCGGAACCCAGGGGTGGGAGACCCAGTACTTC; CDR3aa: CAWSGTQGWETQYF
abundance: NA; d_gene: TRBD1; v_gene: TRBV7-2; j_gene: TRBJ1-1; CDR3nt: TGTGCCAGCAGCTTTCTACAGGGGGCTGGTACTGAAGCTTTCTTT; CDR3aa: CASSFLQGAGTEAFF
abundance: NA; d_gene: NA; v_gene: TRBV2; j_gene: TRBJ2-2; CDR3nt: TGTGCCAGCAGCGAGCCTTACACCGGGGAGCTGTTTTTT; CDR3aa: CASSEPYTGELFF
abundance: NA; d_gene: TRBD1; v_gene: TRBV19; j_gene: TRBJ1-5; CDR3nt: TGTGCCAGTAGTATAGTCACAGGGGACAATCAGCCCCAGCATTTT; CDR3aa: CASSIVTGDNQPQHF
abundance: NA; d_gene: TRBD1; v_gene: TRBV6-6; j_gene: TRBJ1-6; CDR3nt: TGTGCCAGCAGTTACTCTGGACAGGAAAATTCACCCCTCCACTTT; CDR3aa: CASSYSGQENSPLHF
abundance: NA; d_gene: NA; v_gene: TRBV6-2/TRBV6-3; j_gene: TRBJ2-1; CDR3nt: TGTGCCAGCAGTTACGGGCAGGGCTCCTACAATGAGCAGTTCTTC; CDR3aa: CASSYGQGSYNEQFF
abundance: NA; d_gene: NA; v_gene: TRBV9; j_gene: TRBJ2-5; CDR3nt: TGTGCCAGCGGGTTAGGGTCTCAAGAGACCCAGTACTTC; CDR3aa: CASGLGSQETQYF
abundance: NA; d_gene: TRBD1; v_gene: TRBV10-3; j_gene: TRBJ1-3; CDR3nt: TGTGCCATCAGTGAGTCGAATCCGGGACAGGGTTCCGGAAACACCATATATTTT; CDR3aa: CAISESNPGQGSGNTIYF
abundance: NA; d_gene: TRBD1; v_gene: TRBV30; j_gene: TRBJ2-3; CDR3nt: TGTGCCTGGAGTGTACTTCAGGGGGCGCTCGGCACAGATACGCAGTATTTT; CDR3aa: CAWSVLQGALGTDTQYF
abundance: NA; d_gene: NA; v_gene: TRBV5-1; j_gene: TRBJ2-7; CDR3nt: TGCGCCAGCAGCTGGCAGGGATTACCCTACGAGCAGTACTTC; CDR3aa: CASSWQGLPYEQYF
abundance: NA; d_gene: NA; v_gene: TRBV5-4; j_gene: TRBJ1-4; CDR3nt: TGTGCCAGCAGCTTTGACAGCCTGGGTAATGAAAAACTGTTTTTT; CDR3aa: CASSFDSLGNEKLFF
abundance: NA; d_gene: TRBD2; v_gene: TRBV20-1; j_gene: TRBJ2-3; CDR3nt: TGCAGTGCTAGTGCATTCCGGACTAGCGGGGGGGATAGCACAGATACGCAGTATTTT; CDR3aa: CSASAFRTSGGDSTDTQYF
abundance: NA; d_gene: TRBD1; v_gene: TRBV20-1; j_gene: TRBJ2-3; CDR3nt: TGCAGTGCTAGTGGGGGACAGGGAGTGGATACGCAGTATTTT; CDR3aa: CSASGGQGVDTQYF
abundance: NA; d_gene: NA; v_gene: TRBV7-9; j_gene: TRBJ2-5; CDR3nt: TGTGCCAGCAGCTCGGGGACAACCGTCGGGACCCAGTACTTC; CDR3aa: CASSSGTTVGTQYF
abundance: NA; d_gene: NA; v_gene: TRBV28; j_gene: TRBJ1-1; CDR3nt: TGTGCCAGCAGTAGGGCCGGCCCAAGGGACACTGAAGCTTTCTTT; CDR3aa: CASSRAGPRDTEAFF
abundance: NA; d_gene: NA; v_gene: TRBV4-3; j_gene: TRBJ1-3; CDR3nt: TGCGCCAGCAGCCAAGAAAGCGTAGATTCTGGAAACACCATATATTTT; CDR3aa: CASSQESVDSGNTIYF
abundance: NA; d_gene: TRBD2; v_gene: TRBV3-1/TRBV3-2; j_gene: TRBJ2-1; CDR3nt: TGTGCCAGCAGCCAAGGTTTTAGCGGGGGGGCCCAGAGTGAGCAGTTCTTC; CDR3aa: CASSQGFSGGAQSEQFF